The 30 T cell receptor beta chains in this list originate from one sample, sequenced in a study of CD8 T cells in Susac syndrome. Reverse transcription of roughly 0.5 to 1 ug RNA was carried out with random hexamers. In TCRdb, the immunoSEQ multiplex PCR reads were re-called with MiXCR into one record per CDR3 protein. Of approximately 190,000 distinct CDR3 sequences listed, roughly 92% are singletons. Specimen: CD4+ T cells from PBMCs. These receptors all come from a human donor in good health.

This clonotype was detected once. This rearrangement joins TRBV5-1 to TRBJ1-5; D gene uncertain. The V end was cut by 0 bases, the J end by 5 bases, with 9 bases between. Germline CDR1 SGHRS, CDR2 YFSETQ. This CDR3 has 14 residues. CDR3 sequence: CASSLGEGYQPQHF. The CDR3 region has the DNA TGCGCCAGCAGCTTGGGGGAAGGCTATCAGCCCCAGCATTTT.

Only a few counts were recorded for this clonotype. The J gene is TRBJ1-4, the V gene TRBV6-5; 8 bases agree with TRBD1. Germline assignment: CDR1 MNHEY and CDR2 SVGAGI. The CDR3 covers 14 residues. The V segment lost 4 bases and the J segment 4 bases; nucleotides outside the gene matches: 2. The CDR3 is CASSSTGGNEKLFF. CDR3 bases: TGTGCCAGCAGTTCTACAGGGGGTAATGAAAAACTGTTTTTT.

The rearrangement joins TRBV10-3 to TRBJ2-5, with unresolved D. This CDR3 is 15 amino acids long. In germline, CDR1 is ENHRY, CDR2 SYGVKD. Trimming took off 0 bases at V and 1 base at J, with 9 bases between the two ends. CDR3: CAISESQVLQETQYF. CDR3 bases: TGTGCCATCAGTGAGTCCCAGGTACTCCAAGAGACCCAGTACTTC.

The chain couples TRBV20-1 to TRBJ2-6, with D perhaps being TRBD1 or TRBD2 (6 bases each). Germline-derived CDR1 and CDR2 are DFQATT and SNEGSKA (reference sequence). The CDR3 is 16 amino acids. V was pared by 5 bases and J by 4 bases, with 18 bases between. The DNA for the CDR3 is TGCAGTGCTGGGGGCCTTAGGGGGGTAGGGGCCAACGTCCTGACTTTC. Its translation: CSAGGLRGVGANVLTF.

This chain uses TRBV9 with TRBJ2-1; TRBD1 matches 9 bases. The J segment lost 8 bases and the V segment lost 4 bases, leaving 10 bases of the junction unmatched. Germline values: CDR1 SGDLS, CDR2 YYNGEE. The CDR3 is 15 amino acids. The CDR3 DNA follows: TGTGCCAGCAGCATGGGGACAGGGCGGAGGGATGAGCAGTTCTTC. Translating gives CASSMGTGRRDEQFF.

This chain links TRBV19 with TRBJ2-7, with D tentatively TRBD2 (6 bases). In germline, CDR1 is LNHDA, CDR2 SQIVND (reference sequence). The CDR3 covers 13 residues. The V end lost 4 bases, the J end lost 3 bases, and 10 bases lay between the germline ends. For the CDR3, the DNA is TGTGCCAGTAGTAGGGTAGCGGACTACGAGCAGTACTTC. Translating it yields CASSRVADYEQYF.

The gene calls are TRBV6-5 and TRBJ2-7; D perhaps matches TRBD1 (5 bases). The CDR3 has 14 residues. The germline gives CDR1 MNHEY, CDR2 SVGAGI. The germline V and J ends were trimmed by 0 bases and 3 bases, with 9 bases remaining between them. CDR3 in DNA: TGTGCCAGCAGTTACTCGGCAGGGATCTACGAGCAGTACGTC. It yields the protein CASSYSAGIYEQYV.

The chain employs TRBV29-1 and TRBJ1-2; possibly TRBD1 for D (6 bases). V was shortened by 4 bases and J by 6 bases, with 9 bases between the two germline ends. CDR1 and CDR2 from the germline V gene are SQVTM and ANQGSEA. This CDR3 contains 11 residues. The CDR3 region has the DNA TGCAGCGTTGTCCGACAGGATGGCTACACCTTC. It yields the protein CSVVRQDGYTF.

This chain links TRBV19 with TRBJ1-5; no definite D call. The V end was cut by 6 bases, the J end by 7 bases, with 10 bases between. The CDR3 is made up of 12 amino acids. Germline values: CDR1 LNHDA, CDR2 SQIVND (reference sequence). The chain's CDR3 is CASRDSGQPQHF. CDR3 in DNA: TGTGCCAGTAGGGACTCGGGGCAGCCCCAGCATTTT. The complete variable domain, with remaining parts taken from reference TRBV19 and TRBJ1-5, reads DGGITQSPKYLFRKEGQNVTLSCEQNLNHDAMYWYRQDPGQGLRLIYYSQIVNDFQKGDIAEGYSVSREKKESFPLTVTSAQKNPTAFYLCASRDSGQPQHFGDGTRLSIL.

The J gene is TRBJ1-5, the V gene TRBV7-2, with a weak D call TRBD1 (6 bases). Trimming removed 3 bases from V and 2 bases from J, with 11 bases in between. The CDR3 contains 15 residues. Germline lookup yields CDR1 SGHTA and CDR2 FQGNSA. CDR3 sequence (DNA): TGTGCCAGCAGCTTCCAACAGGGTGGCAATCAGCCCCAGCATTTT. Translated: CASSFQQGGNQPQHF. Complete variable domain (other parts from reference TRBV7-2 and TRBJ1-5): GAGVSQSPSNKVTEKGKDVELRCDPISGHTALYWYRQSLGQGLEFLIYFQGNSAPDKSGLPSDRFSAERTGGSVSTLTIQRTQQEDSAVYLCASSFQQGGNQPQHFGDGTRLSIL.

This clonotype is a singleton in its sample. The V call is TRBV5-1, the J call TRBJ2-5; D is uncertain. The CDR3 consists of 14 residues. Germline CDR1 reads SGHRS; CDR2 reads YFSETQ. The V and J ends lost 2 bases and 3 bases respectively, with 11 bases between them. The CDR3 coding sequence is TGCGCCAGCAGCTTCCCAGGCGGTGAAGAGACCCAGTACTTC. Protein: CASSFPGGEETQYF. Together with reference TRBV5-1 and TRBJ2-5, the CDR3 gives the full variable domain: KAGVTQTPRYLIKTRGQQVTLSCSPISGHRSVSWYQQTPGQGLQFLFEYFSETQRNKGNFPGRFSGRQFSNSRSEMNVSTLELGDSALYLCASSFPGGEETQYFGPGTRLLVL.

The V call is TRBV7-2, the J call TRBJ1-1, with a possible D match to TRBD1 (6 bases). The CDR3 consists of 15 residues. Deletions cut 5 bases from V and 1 base from J, with 14 bases between. Per germline, CDR1 SGHTA and CDR2 FQGNSA. CDR3 in amino acids: CASSLRVGGNTEAFF. The CDR3 DNA sequence: TGTGCCAGCAGCCTAAGGGTAGGGGGGAACACTGAAGCTTTCTTT.

The sample holds one count of this clonotype. The chain is built from TRBV28 and TRBJ2-5, with 8 bases that match TRBD2. The germline V gene encodes CDR1 MDHEN and CDR2 SYDVKM. The V segment lost 2 bases and the J segment 4 bases; nucleotides outside the gene matches: 6. This CDR3 spans 15 amino acids. CDR3 sequence (DNA): TGTGCCAGCAGTTTAAGGCGGGGGGCACGAGAGACCCAGTACTTC. It encodes CASSLRRGARETQYF.

This chain links TRBV6-6 with TRBJ2-7, with D unclear. Trimming removed 5 bases from V and 1 base from J, with 9 bases in between. Per the germline V gene, CDR1 is MNHNY and CDR2 is SVGAGI (reference sequence). CDR3 size: 13 residues. CDR3 protein: CASSPRRSYEQYV. DNA for the CDR3: TGTGCCAGCAGTCCGAGGCGGTCCTACGAGCAGTACGTC.

This chain uses TRBV12-3 or TRBV12-4 with TRBJ2-7; D perhaps matches TRBD1 (5 bases). The CDR3 is 13 residues long. Trimming took off 5 bases at V and 6 bases at J, with 14 bases between the two ends. The CDR3 reads CASSPPGPGEQYF. In nucleotides, the CDR3 is TGTGCCAGCAGTCCTCCAGGGCCTGGCGAGCAGTACTTC.

J is TRBJ2-3 and V is TRBV5-1; D is unresolved. Germline values: CDR1 SGHRS, CDR2 YFSETQ. The CDR3 is 13 amino acids. Trimming removed 4 bases from V and 4 bases from J, with 10 bases in between. CDR3 DNA: TGCGCCAGCAGCCTTTTTTTCGCAGATACGCAGTATTTT. Translated: CASSLFFADTQYF. Full variable domain (outside the CDR3, taken from reference TRBV5-1 and TRBJ2-3): KAGVTQTPRYLIKTRGQQVTLSCSPISGHRSVSWYQQTPGQGLQFLFEYFSETQRNKGNFPGRFSGRQFSNSRSEMNVSTLELGDSALYLCASSLFFADTQYFGPGTRLTVL.

The rearrangement joins TRBV9 to TRBJ2-5; D possibly matches TRBD1 or TRBD2 (5 bases each). CDR1 is SGDLS and CDR2 is YYNGEE in the germline V gene. Trimming cost V 2 bases and J 4 bases, with 24 bases left between them. This CDR3 is 18 amino acids long. This chain's CDR3 is CASSVSSRVEGMGETQYF. In nucleotides, the CDR3 is TGTGCCAGCAGCGTCTCCTCCAGGGTCGAGGGGATGGGAGAGACCCAGTACTTC.

The chain employs TRBV30 and TRBJ1-5; TRBD1 is a possible D gene (6 bases). CDR1 is GTSNPN, CDR2 SVGIG, per germline (reference sequence). The CDR3 length is 13 residues. Trimming shortened V by 2 bases and J by 7 bases, and 12 bases separated the two germline ends. Here the CDR3 DNA reads TGTGCCTGGAGTAGGGGGGGTTTACAGCCCCAGCATTTT. This codes for CAWSRGGLQPQHF.

The gene calls are TRBV6-1 and TRBJ1-4, with 7 bases matching TRBD1. The junction had 8 bases not matched to a gene; V was cut back by 5 bases and J by 8 bases. CDR3 length: 14 amino acids. Germline V CDR1 and CDR2: MNHNS, SASEGT. CDR3 in amino acids: CASSLPRQGEKLFF. CDR3 DNA sequence: TGTGCCAGCAGTCTTCCTCGACAGGGCGAAAAACTGTTTTTT.

The chain uses TRBV28 and TRBJ1-4; perhaps TRBD1 as D (5 bases). Germline V CDR1 and CDR2: MDHEN, SYDVKM. Trimming took off 7 bases at V and 8 bases at J, with 17 bases between the two ends. The CDR3 loop spans 14 amino acids. The CDR3, as DNA: TGTGCCAGCACCCAGGGTTTGGCGTGGGAAAAACTGTTTTTT. This encodes CASTQGLAWEKLFF.

The V and J genes are TRBV3-1 and TRBJ2-1; D could derive from TRBD1 or TRBD2 (6 bases each). Germline CDR1 LGHDT, CDR2 YNNKEL (reference sequence). Deletions cut 2 bases from V and 7 bases from J, with 18 bases between. The CDR3 covers 16 residues. CDR3 in amino acids: CASSQSGGGRGNEQFF. For the CDR3, the DNA is TGTGCCAGCAGCCAATCTGGAGGGGGGAGAGGGAATGAGCAGTTCTTC.

CDR3 DNA: TGTGCCAGTCTAGGACAGGTTAAGAATGAGCAGTTCTTC. Protein sequence: CASLGQVKNEQFF. The chain links TRBV6-2 or TRBV6-3 to TRBJ2-1; 7 bases line up with TRBD1. After removal of 9 bases from V and 7 bases from J, the junction contained 9 bases not matched to a gene. Looked up from germline, CDR1 is MNHEY and CDR2 is SVGEGT. The CDR3 length is 13 residues.

The chain couples TRBV7-2 to TRBJ1-5; TRBD1 matches at 8 bases. Germline trimming cut 0 bases from V and 7 bases from J; bases unmatched to any gene: 2. CDR1 and CDR2 (germline): SGHTA, FQGNSA. The CDR3 loop spans 14 amino acids. Here the CDR3 DNA reads TGTGCCAGCAGCTTAGCGACAGGGGAACAGCCCCAGCATTTT. Translating it yields CASSLATGEQPQHF.

This clonotype showed up just once. The rearrangement links TRBV4-1 to TRBJ2-7, with D tentatively TRBD2 (6 bases). Germline V gene lookup returns CDR1 MGHRA and CDR2 YSYEKL. The CDR3 contains 14 residues. V was cut by 5 bases and J by 5 bases, with 16 bases left in between. CDR3 in amino acids: CASSERGSNDEQYF. CDR3 bases: TGCGCCAGCAGCGAACGGGGGTCGAACGACGAGCAGTACTTC.

The chain is built from TRBV20-1 and TRBJ1-2; D is uncertain. Between the trimmed V and J ends, which lost 6 bases and 4 bases, there was a span of 21 bases. Germline-derived CDR1 and CDR2 are DFQATT and SNEGSKA (reference sequence). The CDR3 is 15 amino acids. In nucleotides, the CDR3 is TGCAGTGCCCCGCCGGGTGCCCTCACAAGCTATGGCTACACCTTC. This sequence encodes CSAPPGALTSYGYTF.

The chain couples TRBV5-1 to TRBJ2-7; 8 bases align to TRBD1. This CDR3 has 12 amino acids. With 4 bases clipped from V and 4 bases from J, the junction kept 1 base outside the gene matches. Germline V gives CDR1 SGHRS, CDR2 YFSETQ. CDR3 sequence: CASSTGGYEQYF. The CDR3 DNA follows: TGCGCCAGCAGCACAGGGGGTTACGAGCAGTACTTC.

The chain joins TRBV19 to TRBJ2-7, with TRBD2 as a possible D gene (6 bases). The V gene's germline CDR1 is LNHDA and CDR2 SQIVND (reference sequence). CDR3 length: 15 residues. V was cut by 5 bases and J by 2 bases, with 16 bases left in between. The CDR3 here is CASSPEPGVAYEQYF. CDR3 sequence (DNA): TGTGCCAGTAGTCCGGAACCGGGGGTGGCCTACGAGCAGTACTTC.

This chain links TRBV25-1 with TRBJ1-5, with D possibly TRBD1 on 6 matching bases. The length of the CDR3 is 13 residues. The V end was cut by 1 base, the J end by 6 bases, with 7 bases between. The V gene's germline CDR1 is MGHDK and CDR2 SYGVNS. The chain's CDR3 is CASSEWGLQPQHF. The CDR3 DNA reads TGTGCCAGCAGTGAATGGGGGCTTCAGCCCCAGCATTTT.

This clonotype was detected only once. V and J are TRBV14 and TRBJ1-1; no clear D. The CDR3 loop spans 14 amino acids. The germline V gene encodes CDR1 SGHDN and CDR2 FVKESK. V lost 5 bases to trimming and J lost 7 bases, with 17 bases between them. The CDR3 DNA reads as TGTGCCAGCAGCGATACGCTTCCGGTCCGTGAAGCTTTCTTT. Amino acid sequence: CASSDTLPVREAFF.

The rearrangement uses TRBV6-5 and TRBJ1-5; D is uncertain. V lost 6 bases to trimming and J lost 0 bases, with 9 bases between them. The CDR3 loop spans 14 amino acids. Germline V gene data show CDR1 as MNHEY and CDR2 as SVGAGI. The CDR3 nucleotides read TGTGCCAGCAGCCGGACTTATAGCAATCAGCCCCAGCATTTT. Protein sequence: CASSRTYSNQPQHF.